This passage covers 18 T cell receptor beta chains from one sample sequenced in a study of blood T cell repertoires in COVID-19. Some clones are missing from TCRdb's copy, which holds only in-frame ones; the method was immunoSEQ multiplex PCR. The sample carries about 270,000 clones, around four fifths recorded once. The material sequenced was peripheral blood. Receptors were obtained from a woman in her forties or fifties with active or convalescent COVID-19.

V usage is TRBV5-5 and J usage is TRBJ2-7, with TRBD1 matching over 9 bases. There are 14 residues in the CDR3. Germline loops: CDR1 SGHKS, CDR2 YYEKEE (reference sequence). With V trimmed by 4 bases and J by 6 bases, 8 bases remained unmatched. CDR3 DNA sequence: TGTGCCAGCAGCACCGGGACAGGGATCTTCGAGCAGTACTTC. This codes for CASSTGTGIFEQYF.

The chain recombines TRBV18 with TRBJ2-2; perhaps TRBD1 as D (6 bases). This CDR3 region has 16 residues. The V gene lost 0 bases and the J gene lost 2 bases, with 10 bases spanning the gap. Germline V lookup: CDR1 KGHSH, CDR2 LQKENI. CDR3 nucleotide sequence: TGTGCCAGCTCACCACCGGGCAGGGGTAACACCGGGGAGCTGTTTTTT. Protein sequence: CASSPPGRGNTGELFF.

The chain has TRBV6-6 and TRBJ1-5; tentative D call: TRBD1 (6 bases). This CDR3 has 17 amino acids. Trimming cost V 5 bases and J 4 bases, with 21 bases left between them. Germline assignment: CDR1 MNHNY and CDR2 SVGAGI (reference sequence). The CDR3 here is CASSLITGQSSNQPQHF. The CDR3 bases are TGTGCCAGCAGTCTTATTACCGGACAGAGCTCTAATCAGCCCCAGCATTTT.

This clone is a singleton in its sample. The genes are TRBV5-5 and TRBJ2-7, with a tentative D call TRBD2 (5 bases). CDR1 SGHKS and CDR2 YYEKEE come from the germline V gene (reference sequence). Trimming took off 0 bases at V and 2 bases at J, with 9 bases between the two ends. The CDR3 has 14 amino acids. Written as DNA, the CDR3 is TGTGCCAGCAGCTTGGGGCGGGCCCCCTACGAGCAGTACTTC. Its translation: CASSLGRAPYEQYF. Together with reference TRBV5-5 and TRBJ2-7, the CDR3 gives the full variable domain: DAGVTQSPTHLIKTRGQQVTLRCSPISGHKSVSWYQQVLGQGPQFIFQYYEKEERGRGNFPDRFSARQFPNYSSELNVNALLLGDSALYLCASSLGRAPYEQYFGPGTRLTVT.

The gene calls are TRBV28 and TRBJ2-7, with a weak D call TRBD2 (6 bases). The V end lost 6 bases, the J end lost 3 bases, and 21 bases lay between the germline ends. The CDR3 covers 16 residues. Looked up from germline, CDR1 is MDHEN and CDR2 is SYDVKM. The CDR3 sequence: CASSHLGGPASYEQYF. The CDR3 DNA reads TGTGCCAGCAGCCATCTGGGGGGTCCGGCAAGCTACGAGCAGTACTTC.

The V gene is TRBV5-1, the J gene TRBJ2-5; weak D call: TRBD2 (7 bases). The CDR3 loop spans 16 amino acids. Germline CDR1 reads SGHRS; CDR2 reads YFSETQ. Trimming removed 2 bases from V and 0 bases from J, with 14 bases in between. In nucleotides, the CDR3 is TGCGCCAGCAGCTTACAGGGTGCGGGGGACCAAGAGACCCAGTACTTC. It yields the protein CASSLQGAGDQETQYF.

The CDR3 here is CASSYPLLRTGQDYGYTF. DNA of the CDR3: TGTGCCAGCAGTTATCCCCTCCTTCGGACAGGGCAAGACTATGGCTACACCTTC. This chain uses TRBV6-2 or TRBV6-3 with TRBJ1-2; 8 bases agree with TRBD1. The junction had 15 bases not matched to a gene; V was cut back by 3 bases and J by 3 bases. The CDR3 contains 18 residues. Germline lookup yields CDR1 MNHEY and CDR2 SVGEGT.

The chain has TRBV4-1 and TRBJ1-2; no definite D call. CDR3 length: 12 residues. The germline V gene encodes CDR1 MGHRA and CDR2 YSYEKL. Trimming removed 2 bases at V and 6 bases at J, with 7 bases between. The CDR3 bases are TGCGCCAGCAGCCAACCCTCCCATGGCTACACCTTC. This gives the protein CASSQPSHGYTF.

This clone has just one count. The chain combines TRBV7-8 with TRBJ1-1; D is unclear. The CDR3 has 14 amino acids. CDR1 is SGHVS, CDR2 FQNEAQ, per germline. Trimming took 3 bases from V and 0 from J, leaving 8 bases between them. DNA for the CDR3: TGTGCCAGCAGCTTTTCGAGGATGAACACTGAAGCTTTCTTT. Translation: CASSFSRMNTEAFF.

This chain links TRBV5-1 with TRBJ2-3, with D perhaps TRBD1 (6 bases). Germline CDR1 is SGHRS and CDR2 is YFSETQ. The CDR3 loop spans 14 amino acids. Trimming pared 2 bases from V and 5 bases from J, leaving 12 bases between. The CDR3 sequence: CASSFNSGEDTQYF. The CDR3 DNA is TGCGCCAGCAGCTTCAACTCAGGGGAAGATACGCAGTATTTT.

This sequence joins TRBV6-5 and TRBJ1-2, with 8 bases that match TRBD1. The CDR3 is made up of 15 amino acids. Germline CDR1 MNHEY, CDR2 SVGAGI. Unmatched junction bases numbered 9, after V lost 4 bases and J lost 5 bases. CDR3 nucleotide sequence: TGTGCCAGCAGTTTCTTAGGAGGGGACAGGTATGGCTACACCTTC. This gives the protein CASSFLGGDRYGYTF.

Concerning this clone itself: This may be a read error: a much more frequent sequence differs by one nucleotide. The CDR3 sequence: CASSFTANTEAFF. CDR3 sequence (DNA): TGTGCCAGCAGCTTTACAGCGAACACTGAAGCTTTCTTT. The chain carries TRBV7-9 and TRBJ1-1, with D uncertain. This CDR3 contains 13 residues. CDR1 SEHNR and CDR2 FQNEAQ come from the germline V gene (reference sequence). The ends were cut back, 3 bases at V and 1 base at J, with 6 bases in the middle.

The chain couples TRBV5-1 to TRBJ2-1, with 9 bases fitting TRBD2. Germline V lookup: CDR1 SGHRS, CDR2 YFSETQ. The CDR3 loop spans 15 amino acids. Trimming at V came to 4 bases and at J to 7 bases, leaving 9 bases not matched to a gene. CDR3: CASSISGGKGNEQFF. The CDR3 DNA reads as TGCGCCAGCAGCATAAGCGGGGGGAAAGGGAATGAGCAGTTCTTC.

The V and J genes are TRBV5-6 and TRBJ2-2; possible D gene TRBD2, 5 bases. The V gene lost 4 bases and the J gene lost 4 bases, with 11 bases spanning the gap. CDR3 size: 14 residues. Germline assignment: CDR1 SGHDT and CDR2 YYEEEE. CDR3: CASSPPAGTGELFF. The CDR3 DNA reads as TGTGCCAGCAGCCCCCCGGCGGGCACCGGGGAGCTGTTTTTT.

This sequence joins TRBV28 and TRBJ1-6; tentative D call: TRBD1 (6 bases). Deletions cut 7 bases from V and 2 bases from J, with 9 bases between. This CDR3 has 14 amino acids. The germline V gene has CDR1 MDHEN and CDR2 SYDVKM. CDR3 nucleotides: TGTGCCAGCACCCAGGGGACCTATAATTCACCCCTCCACTTT. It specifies CASTQGTYNSPLHF.

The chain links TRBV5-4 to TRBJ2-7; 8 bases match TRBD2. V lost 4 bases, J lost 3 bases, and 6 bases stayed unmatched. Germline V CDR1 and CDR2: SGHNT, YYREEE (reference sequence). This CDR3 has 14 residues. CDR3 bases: TGTGCCAGCAGCGACCCGGGACTAGGCTACGAGCAGTACTTC. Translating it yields CASSDPGLGYEQYF.

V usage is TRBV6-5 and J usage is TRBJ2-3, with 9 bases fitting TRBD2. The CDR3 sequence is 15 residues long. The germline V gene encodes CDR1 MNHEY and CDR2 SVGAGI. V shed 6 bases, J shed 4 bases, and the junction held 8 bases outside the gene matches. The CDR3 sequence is CASRGLSGSADTQYF. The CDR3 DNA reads TGTGCCAGCAGGGGACTTAGCGGGAGTGCAGATACGCAGTATTTT.

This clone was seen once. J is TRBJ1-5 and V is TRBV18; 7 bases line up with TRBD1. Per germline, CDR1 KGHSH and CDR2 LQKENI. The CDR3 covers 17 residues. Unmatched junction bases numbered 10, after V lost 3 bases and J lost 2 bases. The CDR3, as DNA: TGTGCCAGCTCACCTGAGGCAGGGGGTATCGGCAATCAGCCCCAGCATTTT. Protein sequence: CASSPEAGGIGNQPQHF.